This TCR beta chain was documented in a study of CD8 T cells in Susac syndrome. Study at large: The Susac syndrome patients that were sequenced included over 5 with active disease and fewer than 10 in remission. At blood draw, Susac syndrome patients were therapy-naive, on corticosteroids, or on intravenous immunoglobulin alone. Whole-study findings and limits: The authors found no clonal expansion in Susac syndrome CD4+ T cell repertoires.

With regard to this clonotype: What it binds is unknown.

The CDR3 loop spans 13 amino acids. Germline loops: CDR1 LNHNV, CDR2 YYDKDF (reference sequence). V lost 8 bases, J lost 1 base, and 11 bases lay in between. It was with random hexamers that about 0.45 to 1 ug RNA was reverse transcribed. Amplification of TCR beta CDR3 across 54 Vbeta and 13 Jbeta was performed with immunoSEQ multiplex PCR. In TCRdb, the immunoSEQ multiplex PCR reads were re-called with MiXCR into one record per CDR3 protein. The sample lists approximately 190,000 distinct CDR3 sequences; around 95% were seen once. This chain connects TRBV15 to TRBJ1-1, with D maybe TRBD1 (6 bases). The sequencing sample was made of CD4+ T cells from PBMCs. The receptor was derived from a human donor with Susac syndrome. Here the CDR3 reads CATQRGANTEAFF. CDR3 DNA sequence: TGTGCCACCCAAAGGGGGGCGAACACTGAAGCTTTCTTT.